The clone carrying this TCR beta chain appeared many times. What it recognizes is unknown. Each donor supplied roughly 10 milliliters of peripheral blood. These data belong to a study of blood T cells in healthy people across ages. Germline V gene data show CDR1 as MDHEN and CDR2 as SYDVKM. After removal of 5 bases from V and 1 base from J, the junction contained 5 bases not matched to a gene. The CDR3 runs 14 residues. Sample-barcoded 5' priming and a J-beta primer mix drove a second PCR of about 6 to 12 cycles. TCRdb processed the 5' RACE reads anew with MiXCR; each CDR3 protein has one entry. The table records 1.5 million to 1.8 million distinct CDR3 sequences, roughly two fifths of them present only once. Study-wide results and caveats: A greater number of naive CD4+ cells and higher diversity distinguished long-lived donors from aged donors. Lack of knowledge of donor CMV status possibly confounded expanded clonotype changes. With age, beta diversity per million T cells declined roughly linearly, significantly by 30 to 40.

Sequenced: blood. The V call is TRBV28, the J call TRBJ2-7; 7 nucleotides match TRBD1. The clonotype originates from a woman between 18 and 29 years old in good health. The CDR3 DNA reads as TGTGCCAGCAGTCCGACAGGGCGTTCCTACGAGCAGTACTTC. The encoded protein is CASSPTGRSYEQYF.